The clone carrying this T cell receptor beta chain has more than one count but fewer than ten. The time point denotes: sample taken at primary tumor resection. 55 to 80 TRACERx patients with early, untreated non-small cell lung cancer donated samples. This CDR3 has 13 amino acids. Trimming left V 4 bases short and J 6 bases short, with 10 bases between. Germline V CDR1 and CDR2: LGHDT, YNNKEL (reference sequence). From the 5' RACE reads, TCRdb called clonotypes with MiXCR, one entry per CDR3 protein. Of tens of thousands of distinct CDR3 sequences detected, 12% appear once; the ten largest clones hold 35% to 50%. This specimen belongs to a study of spatial heterogeneity in lung cancer. Study background: As counted in raw reads, each unique TCR and UMI combination appeared more than ten times on average.

This TCR was recovered from a male donor with early-stage non-small cell lung cancer. V is TRBV3-1 and J is TRBJ2-1; D perhaps matches TRBD2 (6 bases). The sample in question was PBMCs, obtained at surgery. The CDR3 spells CASSRDFSNEQFF. DNA for the CDR3: TGTGCCAGCAGCCGGGACTTCTCCAATGAGCAGTTCTTC.